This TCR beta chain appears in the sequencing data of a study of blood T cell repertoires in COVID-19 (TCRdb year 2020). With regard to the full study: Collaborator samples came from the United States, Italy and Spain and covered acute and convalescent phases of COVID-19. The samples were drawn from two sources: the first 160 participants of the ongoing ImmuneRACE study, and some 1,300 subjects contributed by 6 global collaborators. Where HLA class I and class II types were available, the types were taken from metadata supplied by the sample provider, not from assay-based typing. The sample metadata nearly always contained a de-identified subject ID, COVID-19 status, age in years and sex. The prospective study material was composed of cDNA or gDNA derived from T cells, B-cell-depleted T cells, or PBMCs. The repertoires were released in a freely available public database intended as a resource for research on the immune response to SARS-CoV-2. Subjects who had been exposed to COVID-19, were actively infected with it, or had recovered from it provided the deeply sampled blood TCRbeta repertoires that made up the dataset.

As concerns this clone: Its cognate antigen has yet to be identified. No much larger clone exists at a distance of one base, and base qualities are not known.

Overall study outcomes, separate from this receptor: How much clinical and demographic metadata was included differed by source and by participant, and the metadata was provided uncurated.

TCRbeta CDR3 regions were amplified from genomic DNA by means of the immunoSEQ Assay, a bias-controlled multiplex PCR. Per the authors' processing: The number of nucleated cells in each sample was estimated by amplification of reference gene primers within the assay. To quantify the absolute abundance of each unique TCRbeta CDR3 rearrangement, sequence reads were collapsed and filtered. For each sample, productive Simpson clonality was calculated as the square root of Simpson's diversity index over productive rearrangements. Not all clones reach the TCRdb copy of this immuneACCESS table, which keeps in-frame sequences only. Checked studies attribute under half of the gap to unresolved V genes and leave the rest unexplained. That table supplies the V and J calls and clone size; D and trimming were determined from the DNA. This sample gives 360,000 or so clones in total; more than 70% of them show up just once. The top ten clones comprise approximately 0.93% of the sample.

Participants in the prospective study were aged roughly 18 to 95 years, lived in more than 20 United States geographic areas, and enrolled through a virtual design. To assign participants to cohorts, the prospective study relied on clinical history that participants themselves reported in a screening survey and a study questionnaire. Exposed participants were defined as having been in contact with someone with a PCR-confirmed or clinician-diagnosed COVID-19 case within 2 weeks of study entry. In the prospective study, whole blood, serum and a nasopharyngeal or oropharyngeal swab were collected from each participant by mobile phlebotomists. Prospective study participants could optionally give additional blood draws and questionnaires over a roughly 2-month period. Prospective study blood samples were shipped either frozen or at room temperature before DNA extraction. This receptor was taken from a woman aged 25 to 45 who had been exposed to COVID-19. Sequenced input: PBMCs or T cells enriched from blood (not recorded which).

The DNA reads as follows: TGTGCCAGCTCAGCTAATGAAAAACTGTTTTTT. The resulting protein is CASSANEKLFF. This receptor chain uses TRBV28 and TRBJ1-4; confidence is insufficient to name the D gene. Reading the germline V gene gives CDR1 MDHEN and CDR2 SYDVKM. The CDR3 goes from the cysteine to the phenylalanine over 11 residues. Just CDR3 DNA is preserved here, 33 bases in frame from base 1. The V end loses 8 bases and the J end loses 3 bases, and a stretch of 4 bases separates them.